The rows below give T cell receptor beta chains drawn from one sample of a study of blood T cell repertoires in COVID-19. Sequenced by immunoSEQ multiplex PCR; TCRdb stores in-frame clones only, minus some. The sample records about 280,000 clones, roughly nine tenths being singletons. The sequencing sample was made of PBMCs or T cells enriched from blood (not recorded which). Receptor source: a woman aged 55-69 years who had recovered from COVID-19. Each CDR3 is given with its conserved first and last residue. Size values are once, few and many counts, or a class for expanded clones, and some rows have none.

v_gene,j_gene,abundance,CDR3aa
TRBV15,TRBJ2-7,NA,CATSRGREIYEQYF
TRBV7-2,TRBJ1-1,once,CASSLLGGGTTEAFF
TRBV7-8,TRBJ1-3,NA,CASSPNPAGITGNTIYF
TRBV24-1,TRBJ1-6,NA,CATSDFPDRGNSPLHF
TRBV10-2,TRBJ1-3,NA,CASTAGNSGNTIYF
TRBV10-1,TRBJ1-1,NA,CASSAQGGTEAFF
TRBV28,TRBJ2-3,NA,CASSLSSAGTSGRGGTDTQYF
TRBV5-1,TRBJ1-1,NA,CASSSQEKVEAFF
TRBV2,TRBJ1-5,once,CASRDTGSGQPQHF
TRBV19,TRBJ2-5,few,CASESGTIGQTQYF
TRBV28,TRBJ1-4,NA,CASSPRGAVEKLFF
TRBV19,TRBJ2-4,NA,CASSSSRGLAKNIQYF
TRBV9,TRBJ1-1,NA,CAGGQGWDTEAFF
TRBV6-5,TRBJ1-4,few,CASSFDRGREKLFF
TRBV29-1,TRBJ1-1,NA,CSVGGSQGTEAFF
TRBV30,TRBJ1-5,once,CAWSGTGLWQPQHF
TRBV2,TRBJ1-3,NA,CASSEVTAGNTIYF
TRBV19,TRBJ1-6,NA,CARVPGGTPSSYNSPLHF
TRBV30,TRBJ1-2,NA,CAWRGQGAGYTF
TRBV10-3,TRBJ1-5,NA,CAISAQDNQPQHF
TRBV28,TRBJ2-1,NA,CASSTPGQGRNEQFF
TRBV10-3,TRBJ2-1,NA,CAISGAGTGRSEQFF
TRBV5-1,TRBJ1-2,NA,CASSPPQEGGVGYTF
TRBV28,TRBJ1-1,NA,CASSFPTGVNTEAFF
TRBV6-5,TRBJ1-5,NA,CASSYSGAGQPQHF
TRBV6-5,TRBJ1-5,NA,CASSKDILGQPQHF